This T cell receptor beta chain was recorded in a study of cytomegalovirus exposure and HLA in healthy donors. Germline assignment: CDR1 SNHLY and CDR2 FYNNEI. With V trimmed by 7 bases and J by 8 bases, 13 bases remained unmatched. CDR3 length equals 14 residues. The assay was immunoSEQ multiplex PCR, and TCRdb's table has in-frame clones only and misses some. The sample lists 190,000 or so clones, 84% occurring once. The sequenced sample was PBMCs. The chain joins TRBV2 to TRBJ1-2, with 7 bases matching TRBD1. This clonotype was obtained from a woman aged 18-29 years in good health and CMV-seropositive. The CDR3: CASTQEGAGIGYTF. The CDR3 DNA reads TGTGCCAGCACCCAAGAGGGGGCCGGGATCGGCTACACCTTC.